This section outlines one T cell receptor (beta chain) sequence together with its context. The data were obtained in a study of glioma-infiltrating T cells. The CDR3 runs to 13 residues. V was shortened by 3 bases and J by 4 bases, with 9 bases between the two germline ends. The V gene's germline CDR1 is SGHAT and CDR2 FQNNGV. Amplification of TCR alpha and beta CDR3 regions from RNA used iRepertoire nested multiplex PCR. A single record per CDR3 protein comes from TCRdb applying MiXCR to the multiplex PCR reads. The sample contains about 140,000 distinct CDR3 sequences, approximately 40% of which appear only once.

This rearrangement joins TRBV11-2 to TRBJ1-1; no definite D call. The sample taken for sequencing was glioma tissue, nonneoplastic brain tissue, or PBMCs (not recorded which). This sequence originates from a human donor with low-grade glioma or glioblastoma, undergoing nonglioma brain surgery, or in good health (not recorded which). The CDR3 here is CASSFRTGTEAFF. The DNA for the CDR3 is TGTGCCAGCAGCTTTCGGACGGGCACTGAAGCTTTCTTT. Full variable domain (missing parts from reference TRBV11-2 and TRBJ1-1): EAGVAQSPRYKIIEKRQSVAFWCNPISGHATLYWYQQILGQGPKLLIQFQNNGVVDDSQLPKDRFSAERLKGVDSTLKIQPAKLEDSAVYLCASSFRTGTEAFFGQGTRLTVV.